The 24 T cell receptor beta chains in this list originate from one sample, sequenced in a study of regulatory T cells in long-lasting Graves disease. Through Arm-PCR of CDR3 regions and iRepertoire HTBI primers, TCR beta libraries were built. TCRdb re-analysed the multiplex PCR reads in MiXCR, keeping a single row per CDR3 protein. The sample has about 620,000 distinct CDR3 sequences; under 20% are singletons. As for time point: newly diagnosed GD, antithyroid drugs for less than 3 months. There was RNA extracted from PBMCs, and the TCR library was made from it. These same records also appear under a second study, on T cells in Graves' hyperthyroidism and ophthalmopathy.

The specimen was peripheral blood mononuclear cells (PBMCs), collected at new diagnosis, from a patient treated with antithyroid drugs. The receptors come from a woman aged 30 to 39 with Graves disease.

This clonotype was seen once. DNA of the CDR3: TGTGCCAGCAGCTGGGGACAGGGGGGGCTTCAAGAGACCCAGTACTTC. Its protein is CASSWGQGGLQETQYF. The chain is built from TRBV7-2 and TRBJ2-5; 11 nucleotides agree with TRBD1. With 4 bases clipped from V and 2 bases from J, the junction kept 6 bases outside the gene matches. Germline CDR1 SGHTA, CDR2 FQGNSA. This CDR3 spans 16 amino acids.

This clonotype was observed many times. The V and J genes are TRBV6-2 or TRBV6-3 and TRBJ2-1, with TRBD2 as a possible D gene (5 bases). With 2 bases removed from V and 2 bases from J, the gap between germline ends came to 10 bases. This CDR3 region has 15 residues. Germline-derived CDR1 and CDR2 are MNHEY and SVGEGT. The CDR3 spells CASSYDSDPYNEQFF. In DNA, the CDR3 is TGTGCCAGCAGTTACGATAGCGACCCCTACAATGAGCAGTTCTTC.

The genes are TRBV6-5 and TRBJ2-4; 9 nucleotides agree with TRBD1. Losses at the gene ends were 4 bases for V and 1 base for J; bases not matched to a gene: 5. The V gene's germline CDR1 is MNHEY and CDR2 SVGAGI. The CDR3 is 16 residues long. This CDR3 is CASSSQGARAKNIQYF. CDR3 DNA sequence: TGTGCCAGCAGTTCACAGGGGGCGCGGGCCAAAAACATTCAGTACTTC.

The DNA of the CDR3 is TGCAGTGCTGGAGGGGGCGCCCACACTGAAGCTTTCTTT. Translating gives CSAGGGAHTEAFF. This chain joins TRBV20-1 and TRBJ1-1, with TRBD1 matching 7 bases. Losses at the gene ends were 5 bases for V and 3 bases for J; bases not matched to a gene: 6. Per germline, CDR1 DFQATT and CDR2 SNEGSKA (reference sequence). The CDR3 covers 13 residues.

This clonotype was observed a handful of times. The chain couples TRBV3-1 to TRBJ1-3; D not certain. The length of the CDR3 is 15 residues. V lost 5 bases and J 4 bases, leaving 15 bases between the germline ends. CDR1 is LGHDT and CDR2 is YNNKEL in the germline V gene (reference sequence). CDR3 DNA: TGTGCCAGCAGCAAACTCGAACCAGCCGGAAACACCATATATTTT. It is translated as CASSKLEPAGNTIYF. Filled out from reference TRBV3-1 and TRBJ1-3, the complete variable domain reads DTAVSQTPKYLVTQMGNDKSIKCEQNLGHDTMYWYKQDSKKFLKIMFSYNNKELIINETVPNRFSPKSPDKAHLNLHINSLELGDSAVYFCASSKLEPAGNTIYFGEGSWLTVV.

About this clonotype itself: A much larger clone sits a single nucleotide away, making a read error possible. This chain links TRBV30 with TRBJ2-1, with D tentatively TRBD1 (5 bases). V lost 0 bases, J lost 12 bases, and 12 bases lay in between. This CDR3 spans 12 amino acids. Germline values: CDR1 GTSNPN, CDR2 SVGIG (reference sequence). CDR3: CAWSVVGQGQFF. The CDR3 coding sequence is TGTGCCTGGAGTGTTGTGGGGCAAGGGCAGTTCTTC.

This sequence joins TRBV5-1 and TRBJ2-5, with 7 bases lining up with TRBD1. CDR1 is SGHRS and CDR2 is YFSETQ in the germline V gene. V lost 0 bases, J lost 4 bases, and 9 bases stayed unmatched. The length of the CDR3 is 16 residues. CDR3: CASSLGSGGEGETQYF. As DNA, the CDR3 is TGCGCCAGCAGCTTGGGATCAGGGGGTGAAGGAGAGACCCAGTACTTC.

The V and J genes are TRBV19 and TRBJ1-2; D is undetermined. Trimming stripped 10 bases from V and 0 bases from J, with 15 bases between. Germline V gives CDR1 LNHDA, CDR2 SQIVND (reference sequence). This CDR3 contains 14 residues. DNA of the CDR3: TGTGCCACCACCGAGAGGGCCGCTAACTATGGCTACACCTTC. It is translated as CATTERAANYGYTF.

In this sample, this clonotype turned up many times. This chain uses TRBV12-3 or TRBV12-4 with TRBJ2-5; perhaps D is TRBD1 or TRBD2 (5 bases each). This CDR3 comprises 13 residues. V was cut by 9 bases and J by 9 bases, with 20 bases left in between. CDR3 sequence: CASSGTSKVAQYF. The DNA for the CDR3 is TGTGCCAGTTCCGGGACGTCGAAAGTTGCCCAGTACTTC.

This clonotype was seen ten or more times. The V call is TRBV2, the J call TRBJ1-2; TRBD1 might be the D (6 bases). The CDR3 loop spans 12 amino acids. Deletions cut 7 bases from V and 6 bases from J, with 12 bases between. Looked up from germline, CDR1 is SNHLY and CDR2 is FYNNEI. This chain's CDR3 is CASKEQGHGYTF. CDR3 nucleotides: TGTGCCAGCAAAGAACAGGGTCATGGCTACACCTTC.

The J gene is TRBJ2-1, the V gene TRBV30, with TRBD2 matching 10 bases. The CDR3 length is 12 residues. Germline CDR1 and CDR2: GTSNPN and SVGIG (reference sequence). The chain's CDR3 is CAGQREGHEQFF. CDR3 bases: TGTGCTGGCCAGCGGGAGGGCCATGAGCAGTTCTTC.

This clonotype came up many times. The chain carries TRBV6-1 and TRBJ2-7; the match to TRBD1 covers 7 bases. Looked up from germline, CDR1 is MNHNS and CDR2 is SASEGT. The CDR3 contains 15 residues. V was clipped by 7 bases and J by 0 bases; unmatched bases: 9. The CDR3 DNA follows: TGTGCCAGCAACCAACAGGGGTCAAGCTCCTACGAGCAGTACTTC. Translation: CASNQQGSSSYEQYF.

DNA for the CDR3: TGTGCCAGCAGCTCCAATAACAGGGATAAAAAAGGTGGCTACACCTTC. It encodes CASSSNNRDKKGGYTF. The chain recombines TRBV7-9 with TRBJ1-2, with D possibly being TRBD1 (6 bases). Trimming removed 4 bases from V and 7 bases from J, with 22 bases in between. The germline CDR1 and CDR2 sequences are SEHNR and FQNEAQ (reference sequence). The CDR3 spans 16 residues.

The sample holds a few counts of this clonotype. This chain connects TRBV7-9 to TRBJ2-2, with D perhaps matching TRBD1 (6 bases). CDR3 size: 15 residues. Trimming pared 8 bases from V and 5 bases from J, leaving 18 bases between. Germline loops: CDR1 SEHNR, CDR2 FQNEAQ (reference sequence). CDR3 in amino acids: CASGPTGTYTGELFF. CDR3 nucleotide sequence: TGTGCCAGCGGACCGACCGGGACATATACCGGGGAGCTGTTTTTT.

About this clonotype itself: A much larger clone differs from this one at a single base, so this may be a read error. This sequence joins TRBV29-1 and TRBJ2-3; 13 bases align to TRBD2. J was trimmed by 3 bases and V by 4 bases; bases with no gene match: 4. The CDR3 length is 15 residues. CDR1 and CDR2 from the germline V gene are SQVTM and ANQGSEA. The CDR3 loop is CSVAETSGGTDTQYF. CDR3 DNA sequence: TGCAGCGTTGCCGAGACTAGCGGGGGGACAGATACGCAGTATTTT.

At least ten counts were recorded for this clonotype. The genes are TRBV7-2 and TRBJ2-1, with D unclear. V lost 3 bases and J lost 6, with 6 bases in between. Germline V gene sequence: CDR1 SGHTA, CDR2 FQGNSA. The CDR3 is 12 amino acids. Here the CDR3 DNA reads TGTGCCAGCAGCTTTTCTGGCAATGAGCAGTTCTTC. Translated, it gives CASSFSGNEQFF.

This clonotype has at least ten counts. The chain links TRBV2 to TRBJ2-1; TRBD1 aligns across 9 bases. The CDR3 runs to 17 residues. Per germline, CDR1 SNHLY and CDR2 FYNNEI. Trimming at V came to 2 bases and at J to 3 bases, leaving 8 bases not matched to a gene. The DNA of the CDR3 is TGTGCCAGCAGTGAACTCGGAGGACAGGGGAGCTACAATGAGCAGTTCTTC. Its protein product is CASSELGGQGSYNEQFF. Looking up the rest from reference TRBV2 and TRBJ2-1 gives the full variable domain: EPEVTQTPSHQVTQMGQEVILRCVPISNHLYFYWYRQILGQKVEFLVSFYNNEISEKSEIFDDQFSVERPDGSNFTLKIRSTKLEDSAMYFCASSELGGQGSYNEQFFGPGTRLTVL.

This clonotype showed up many times. This chain connects TRBV5-6 to TRBJ1-5, with D hard to call. Germline-derived CDR1 and CDR2 are SGHDT and YYEEEE. The CDR3 loop spans 15 amino acids. Trimming cost V 1 base and J 1 base, with 9 bases left between them. This CDR3 is CASSLTVESNQPQHF. DNA of the CDR3: TGTGCCAGCAGCTTGACCGTCGAGAGCAATCAGCCCCAGCATTTT.

This clonotype was found many times. This chain connects TRBV2 to TRBJ2-2, with D possibly being TRBD1 (6 bases). The CDR3 is 16 residues long. CDR1 is SNHLY, CDR2 FYNNEI, per germline. The ends were cut back, 4 bases at V and 5 bases at J, with 17 bases in the middle. CDR3 sequence: CASSGGTSYGTGELFF. The CDR3 nucleotides read TGTGCCAGCAGTGGGGGGACAAGCTATGGGACCGGGGAGCTGTTTTTT.

This clonotype was counted at least ten times. J is TRBJ2-3 and V is TRBV7-9, with 7 bases that match TRBD1. CDR3 length: 14 amino acids. The germline gives CDR1 SEHNR, CDR2 FQNEAQ (reference sequence). J gave up 2 bases and V 7 bases, and 6 bases lay outside the gene matches. The CDR3 sequence: CASTTQGDTDTQYF. CDR3 bases: TGTGCCAGCACCACTCAGGGGGACACAGATACGCAGTATTTT.

This clonotype was recorded at least ten times. The chain couples TRBV29-1 to TRBJ2-7; D is uncertain. There are 13 residues in the CDR3. CDR1 and CDR2 from the germline V gene are SQVTM and ANQGSEA. V dropped 3 bases and J dropped 0 bases, with 9 bases sitting between them. CDR3 bases: TGCAGCGTTGATGGCGGTGACTCCTACGAGCAGTACTTC. Translated, it gives CSVDGGDSYEQYF.

This clonotype was seen many times. V is TRBV12-3 or TRBV12-4 and J is TRBJ2-7; tentative D call: TRBD1 (6 bases). With 5 bases removed from V and 4 bases from J, the gap between germline ends came to 9 bases. The CDR3 contains 12 residues. In DNA form, the CDR3 reads TGTGCCAGCAGTAAAGGGGGATACGAGCAGTACTTC. Translation: CASSKGGYEQYF.

This chain connects TRBV25-1 to TRBJ2-1, with D possibly matching TRBD2 (6 bases). Germline CDR1 and CDR2: MGHDK and SYGVNS. Trimming took off 2 bases at V and 9 bases at J, with 17 bases between the two ends. This CDR3 region has 15 residues. DNA of the CDR3: TGTGCCAGCAGTGAAATCGGCGGGAAGGACCCTGAGCAGTTCTTC. Amino acid sequence: CASSEIGGKDPEQFF. Filled out from reference TRBV25-1 and TRBJ2-1, the complete variable domain reads EADIYQTPRYLVIGTGKKITLECSQTMGHDKMYWYQQDPGMELHLIHYSYGVNSTEKGDLSSESTVSRIRTEHFPLTLESARPSHTSQYLCASSEIGGKDPEQFFGPGTRLTVL.

There are many counts of this clonotype. V usage is TRBV11-1 and J usage is TRBJ1-2; tentatively, D is TRBD1 (6 bases). CDR1 SGHAT and CDR2 FQDESV come from the germline V gene (reference sequence). The CDR3 has 14 residues. V was clipped by 4 bases and J by 8 bases, with 17 bases between them. CDR3 nucleotide sequence: TGTGCCAGCAGCTACGACAGGATCTCAGGGGGCTACACCTTC. This gives the protein CASSYDRISGGYTF.